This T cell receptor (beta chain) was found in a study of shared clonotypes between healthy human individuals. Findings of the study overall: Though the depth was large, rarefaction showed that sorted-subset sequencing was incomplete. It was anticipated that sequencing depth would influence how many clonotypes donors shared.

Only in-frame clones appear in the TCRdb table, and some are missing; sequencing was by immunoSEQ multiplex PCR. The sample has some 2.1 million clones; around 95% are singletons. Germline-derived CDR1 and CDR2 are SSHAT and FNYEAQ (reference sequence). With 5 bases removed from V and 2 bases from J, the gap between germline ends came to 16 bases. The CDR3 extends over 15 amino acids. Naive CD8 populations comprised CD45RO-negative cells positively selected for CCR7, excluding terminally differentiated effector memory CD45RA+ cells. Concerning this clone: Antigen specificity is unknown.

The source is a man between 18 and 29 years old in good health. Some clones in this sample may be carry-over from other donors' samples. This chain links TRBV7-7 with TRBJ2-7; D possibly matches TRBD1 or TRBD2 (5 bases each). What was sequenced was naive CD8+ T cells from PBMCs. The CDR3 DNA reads TGTGCCAGCAGCCCTGGCCACGGGGCTACCTACGAGCAGTACTTC. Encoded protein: CASSPGHGATYEQYF.